What follows describes a single T cell receptor beta chain. Produced via immunoSEQ multiplex PCR; TCRdb's table is partial and in-frame only. The profile shows 40,000 or so clones, 90% to 95% of them singletons. The data are from a study of T cell changes during pregnancy in multiple sclerosis. CDR3 length: 16 residues. V was clipped by 0 bases and J by 5 bases, with 16 bases between them. Germline V gene sequence: CDR1 MNHEY, CDR2 SVGAGI. This sequence was found in a female donor with multiple sclerosis, enrolled in a pregnancy study. This chain joins TRBV6-5 and TRBJ2-5, with D tentatively TRBD2 (7 bases). The sequencing used CD8+ T cells from peripheral blood mononuclear cells, collected in the third trimester of pregnancy. The CDR3 region has the DNA TGTGCCAGCAGTTACTCGAGGGGGGGGGCCGGGGAGACCCAGTACTTC. This translates into CASSYSRGGAGETQYF.